The entry below gives a single T cell receptor (beta chain) sequence along with its context. TCR beta CDR3 regions were amplified from RNA. When the TCR CDR3 underwent first-round RT-PCR, the HTBI primer set was used. TCRdb independently ran MiXCR on the multiplex PCR reads; one entry per CDR3 protein. The table has 600,000 to 650,000 distinct CDR3 sequences, about a fifth seen once. The data originate from a study of T cells in Graves' hyperthyroidism and ophthalmopathy. V was trimmed by 4 bases and J by 3 bases, leaving 13 bases between them. The germline CDR1 and CDR2 sequences are SGHDN and FVKESK. This CDR3 has 14 residues.

The chain recombines TRBV14 with TRBJ2-7; TRBD1 might be the D (5 bases). The source material was blood. The receptor's source is a man aged 25 to 40 with Graves' ophthalmopathy. The CDR3 loop reads CASSPLAQGYEQYF. The DNA of the CDR3 is TGTGCCAGCAGCCCTCTGGCGCAGGGCTACGAGCAGTACTTC.